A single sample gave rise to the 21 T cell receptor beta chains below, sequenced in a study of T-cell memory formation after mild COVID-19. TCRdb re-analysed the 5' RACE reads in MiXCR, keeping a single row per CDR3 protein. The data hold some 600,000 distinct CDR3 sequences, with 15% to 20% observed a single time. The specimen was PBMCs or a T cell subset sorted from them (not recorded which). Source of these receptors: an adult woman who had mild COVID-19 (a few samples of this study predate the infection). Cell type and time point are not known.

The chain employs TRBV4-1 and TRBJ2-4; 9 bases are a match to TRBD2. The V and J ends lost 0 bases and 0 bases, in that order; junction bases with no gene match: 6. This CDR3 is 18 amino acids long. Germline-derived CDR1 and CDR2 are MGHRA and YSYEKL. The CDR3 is CASSQDRLAGTAKNIQYF. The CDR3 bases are TGCGCCAGCAGCCAAGACAGGCTAGCGGGAACAGCCAAAAACATTCAGTACTTC.

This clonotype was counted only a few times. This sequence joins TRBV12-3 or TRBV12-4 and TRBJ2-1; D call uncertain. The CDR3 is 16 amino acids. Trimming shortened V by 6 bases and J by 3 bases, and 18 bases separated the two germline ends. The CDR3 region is CASRPLLADHYNEQFF. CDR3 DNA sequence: TGTGCCAGCAGACCCCTTCTGGCGGACCACTACAATGAGCAGTTCTTC.

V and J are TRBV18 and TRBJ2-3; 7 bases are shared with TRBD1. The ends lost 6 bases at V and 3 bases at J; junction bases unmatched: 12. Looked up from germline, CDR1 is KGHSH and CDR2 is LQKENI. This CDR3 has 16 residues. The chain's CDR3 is CASSLTGVVGTDTQYF. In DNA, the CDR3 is TGTGCCAGCTCGCTTACAGGGGTAGTCGGAACAGATACGCAGTATTTT. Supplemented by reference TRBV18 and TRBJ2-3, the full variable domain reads NAGVMQNPRHLVRRRGQEARLRCSPMKGHSHVYWYRQLPEEGLKFMVYLQKENIIDESGMPKERFSAEFPKEGPSILRIQQVVRGDSAAYFCASSLTGVVGTDTQYFGPGTRLTVL.

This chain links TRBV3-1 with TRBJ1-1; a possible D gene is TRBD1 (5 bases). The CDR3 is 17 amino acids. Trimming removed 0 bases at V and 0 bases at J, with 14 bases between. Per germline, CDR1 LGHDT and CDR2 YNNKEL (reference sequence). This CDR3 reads CASSQELPGRLNTEAFF. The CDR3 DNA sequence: TGTGCCAGCAGCCAAGAGCTCCCGGGACGGTTGAACACTGAAGCTTTCTTT.

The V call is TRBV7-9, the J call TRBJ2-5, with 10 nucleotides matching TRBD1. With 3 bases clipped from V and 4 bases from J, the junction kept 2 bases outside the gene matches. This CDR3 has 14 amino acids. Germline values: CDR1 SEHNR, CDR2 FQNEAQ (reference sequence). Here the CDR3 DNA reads TGTGCCAGCAGCTTGACAGGGGGCACAGAGACCCAGTACTTC. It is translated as CASSLTGGTETQYF.

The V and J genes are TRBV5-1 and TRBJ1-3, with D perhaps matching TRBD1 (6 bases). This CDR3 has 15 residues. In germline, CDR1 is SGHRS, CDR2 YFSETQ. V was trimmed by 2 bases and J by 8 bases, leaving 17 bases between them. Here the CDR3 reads CASSFRHKGEDTIYF. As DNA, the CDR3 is TGCGCCAGCAGCTTCCGACACAAGGGGGAGGACACCATATATTTT.

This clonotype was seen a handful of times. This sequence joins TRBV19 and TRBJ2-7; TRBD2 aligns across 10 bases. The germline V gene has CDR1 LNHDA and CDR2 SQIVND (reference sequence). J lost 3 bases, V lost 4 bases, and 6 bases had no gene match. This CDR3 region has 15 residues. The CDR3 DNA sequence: TGTGCCAGTAGTAACTCCGGGACTAGCGTCTACGAGCAGTACTTC. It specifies CASSNSGTSVYEQYF.

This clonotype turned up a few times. The CDR3 DNA is TGCAGTGCTAGAGAGTACGGCGAAGGCTATGGCTACACCTTC. It yields the protein CSAREYGEGYGYTF. This chain links TRBV20-1 with TRBJ1-2; no firm D call. V lost 0 bases, J lost 4 bases, and 12 bases lay in between. The CDR3 spans 14 residues. Germline V gene data show CDR1 as DFQATT and CDR2 as SNEGSKA (reference sequence).

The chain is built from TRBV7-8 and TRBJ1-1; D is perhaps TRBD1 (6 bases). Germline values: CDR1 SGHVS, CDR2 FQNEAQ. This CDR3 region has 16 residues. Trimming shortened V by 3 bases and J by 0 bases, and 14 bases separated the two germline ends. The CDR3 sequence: CASSFHYRDMNTEAFF. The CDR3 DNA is TGTGCCAGCAGCTTCCATTACCGGGACATGAACACTGAAGCTTTCTTT.

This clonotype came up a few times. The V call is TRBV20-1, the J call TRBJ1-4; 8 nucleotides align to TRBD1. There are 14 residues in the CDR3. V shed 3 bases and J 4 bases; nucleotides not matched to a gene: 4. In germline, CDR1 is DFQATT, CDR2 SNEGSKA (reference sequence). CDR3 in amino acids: CSARQGAGNEKLFF. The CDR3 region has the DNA TGCAGTGCTAGGCAGGGGGCGGGTAATGAAAAACTGTTTTTT.

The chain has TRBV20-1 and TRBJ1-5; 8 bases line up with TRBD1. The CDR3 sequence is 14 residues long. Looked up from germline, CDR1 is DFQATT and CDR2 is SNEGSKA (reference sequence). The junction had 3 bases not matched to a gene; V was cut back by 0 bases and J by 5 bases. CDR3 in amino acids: CSAREAGGYQPQHF. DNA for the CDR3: TGCAGTGCTAGAGAGGCAGGGGGCTATCAGCCCCAGCATTTT.

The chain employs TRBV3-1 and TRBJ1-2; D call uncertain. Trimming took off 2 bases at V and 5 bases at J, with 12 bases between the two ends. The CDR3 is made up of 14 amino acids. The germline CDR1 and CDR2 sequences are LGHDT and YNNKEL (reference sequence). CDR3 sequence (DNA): TGTGCCAGCAGCCAACCCGGGCACATTTATGGCTACACCTTC. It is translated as CASSQPGHIYGYTF. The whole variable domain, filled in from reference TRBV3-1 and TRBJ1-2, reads DTAVSQTPKYLVTQMGNDKSIKCEQNLGHDTMYWYKQDSKKFLKIMFSYNNKELIINETVPNRFSPKSPDKAHLNLHINSLELGDSAVYFCASSQPGHIYGYTFGSGTRLTVV.

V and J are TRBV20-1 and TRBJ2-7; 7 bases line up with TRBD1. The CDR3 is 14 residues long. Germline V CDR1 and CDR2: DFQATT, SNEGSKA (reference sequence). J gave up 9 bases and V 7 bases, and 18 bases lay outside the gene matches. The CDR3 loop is CSVARGGPNSLQYF. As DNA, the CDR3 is TGCAGTGTCGCGCGAGGGGGCCCAAACTCCCTGCAGTACTTC.

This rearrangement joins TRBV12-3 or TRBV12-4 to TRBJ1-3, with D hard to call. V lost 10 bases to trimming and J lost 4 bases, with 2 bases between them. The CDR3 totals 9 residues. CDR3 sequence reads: CAIGNTIYF. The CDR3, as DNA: TGTGCCATAGGAAACACCATATATTTT.

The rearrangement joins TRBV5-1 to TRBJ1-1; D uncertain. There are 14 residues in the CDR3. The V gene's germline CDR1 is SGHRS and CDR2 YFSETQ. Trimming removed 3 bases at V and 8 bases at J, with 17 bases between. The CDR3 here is CASSSMPATVEAFF. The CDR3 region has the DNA TGCGCCAGCAGCTCCATGCCGGCGACTGTGGAAGCTTTCTTT.

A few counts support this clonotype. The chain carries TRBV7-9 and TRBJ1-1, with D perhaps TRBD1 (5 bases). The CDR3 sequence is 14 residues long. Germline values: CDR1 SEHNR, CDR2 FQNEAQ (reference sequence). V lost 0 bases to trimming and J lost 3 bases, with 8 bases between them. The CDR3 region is CASSLAGRDTEAFF. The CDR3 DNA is TGTGCCAGCAGCTTAGCGGGGCGTGACACTGAAGCTTTCTTT.

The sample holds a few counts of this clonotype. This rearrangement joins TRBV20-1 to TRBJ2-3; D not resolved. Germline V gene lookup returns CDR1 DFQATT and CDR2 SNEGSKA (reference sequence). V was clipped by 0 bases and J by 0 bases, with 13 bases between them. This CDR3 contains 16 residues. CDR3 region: CSARDYSGGSTDTQYF. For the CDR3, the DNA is TGCAGTGCTAGAGATTATTCGGGCGGAAGCACAGATACGCAGTATTTT.

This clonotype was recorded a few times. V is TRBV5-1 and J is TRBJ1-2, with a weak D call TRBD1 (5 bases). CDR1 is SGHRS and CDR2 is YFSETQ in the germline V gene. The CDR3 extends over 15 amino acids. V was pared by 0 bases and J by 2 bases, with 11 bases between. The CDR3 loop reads CASSLASGSNYGYTF. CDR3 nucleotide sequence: TGCGCCAGCAGCTTGGCCTCAGGGTCCAACTATGGCTACACCTTC.

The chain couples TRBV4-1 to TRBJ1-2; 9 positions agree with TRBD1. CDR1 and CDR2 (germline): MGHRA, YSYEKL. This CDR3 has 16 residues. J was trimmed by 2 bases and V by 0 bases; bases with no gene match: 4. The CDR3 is CASSQDQGQGNYGYTF. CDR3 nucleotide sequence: TGCGCCAGCAGCCAAGATCAGGGACAGGGAAACTATGGCTACACCTTC.

In DNA, the CDR3 is TGTGCCAGCTCACGGTCAGCGGGGAGCACAGATACGCAGTATTTT. As protein: CASSRSAGSTDTQYF. The chain uses TRBV18 and TRBJ2-3; 7 positions match TRBD2. This CDR3 comprises 15 residues. V was pared by 4 bases and J by 0 bases, with 4 bases of the junction left unmatched. Germline values: CDR1 KGHSH, CDR2 LQKENI.

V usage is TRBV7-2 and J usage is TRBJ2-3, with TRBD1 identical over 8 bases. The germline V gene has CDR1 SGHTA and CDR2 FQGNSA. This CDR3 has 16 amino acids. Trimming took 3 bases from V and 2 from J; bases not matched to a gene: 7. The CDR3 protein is CASSLQGAISTDTQYF. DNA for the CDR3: TGTGCCAGCAGCTTGCAGGGGGCAATCTCCACAGATACGCAGTATTTT.